The TCR beta chain under discussion was sequenced for a study of blood T cell repertoires in COVID-19. Study at large: The United States, Italy and Spain supplied acute and convalescent COVID-19 samples. Sources were T cells, B-cell-depleted T cells, or PBMCs; the material itself was cDNA or gDNA.

Some clones are missing from TCRdb's copy, which holds only in-frame ones; the method was immunoSEQ multiplex PCR. The sample yields hundreds of thousands of clones, around nine tenths seen once. The CDR3 has 15 amino acids. V shed 3 bases, J shed 6 bases, and the junction held 4 bases outside the gene matches. Germline V gene data show CDR1 as KGHSH and CDR2 as LQKENI. The clonotype originates from a woman between 18 and 30 years old who had recovered from COVID-19. The sample consisted of PBMCs or T cells enriched from blood (not recorded which). The chain carries TRBV18 and TRBJ1-5; 11 bases are shared with TRBD1. Here the CDR3 DNA reads TGTGCCAGCTCACCGGGGGGACAGGGGGGTCAGCCCCAGCATTTT. Translation gives CASSPGGQGGQPQHF.